This T cell receptor (beta chain) was profiled in a study of spatial heterogeneity in lung cancer. Across the whole study: In cases with available follow-up PBMC samples, these were sequenced at a median of roughly two years after resection. Alpha-chain sequences were consistently detected in smaller numbers than beta-chain sequences.

A unique molecular identifier was attached to every TCR cDNA molecule. From the 5' RACE reads, TCRdb called clonotypes with MiXCR, one entry per CDR3 protein. The data contain 20,000 to 30,000 distinct CDR3 sequences, almost 10% of them singletons. This clonotype has at least ten counts. Time point denoted: blood at routine non-recurrence follow-up after resection. Whole RNA came from tumor, nontumor lung or frozen PBMC and was sequenced without being sorted. V lost 6 bases, J lost 8 bases, and 19 bases lay in between. The germline gives CDR1 SQVTM, CDR2 ANQGSEA. The CDR3 covers 13 residues. The sequences come from PBMCs, collected at follow-up. The clonotype comes from a male donor with early-stage non-small cell lung cancer. The chain recombines TRBV29-1 with TRBJ1-2; D unresolved. This CDR3 is CSVISSGVGGYTF. The DNA of the CDR3 is TGCAGCGTAATCTCCTCCGGGGTCGGCGGCTACACCTTC.